Below are 6 T cell receptor beta chains sequenced from a single sample in a study of cytomegalovirus exposure and HLA in healthy donors. TCRdb's copy holds only in-frame clones and misses some; the assay was immunoSEQ multiplex PCR. The sample contains some 71,000 clones, roughly 93% of which appear only once. Input material: PBMCs. The receptors shown here come from a woman aged 18-29 years in good health and CMV-seronegative.

V and J are TRBV7-3 and TRBJ1-6, with D possibly being TRBD1 (6 bases). The CDR3 is made up of 14 amino acids. Trimming removed 5 bases from V and 7 bases from J, with 12 bases in between. CDR1 is SGHTA and CDR2 is FQGTGA in the germline V gene. CDR3 amino acids: CASSVQGLNSPLHF. In DNA form, the CDR3 reads TGTGCCAGCAGCGTTCAGGGGCTCAATTCACCCCTCCACTTT.

This clone appeared a single time. V is TRBV10-3 and J is TRBJ2-1, with 7 bases that match TRBD2. Germline assignment: CDR1 ENHRY and CDR2 SYGVKD. This CDR3 spans 16 amino acids. J was trimmed by 1 base and V by 4 bases; bases with no gene match: 7. The CDR3 DNA follows: TGTGCCATCAGTGGAACTAGCGTAGTATCCTACAATGAGCAGTTCTTC. Encoded protein: CAISGTSVVSYNEQFF.

This sequence joins TRBV5-1 and TRBJ2-3; 7 bases map to TRBD2. From germline, CDR1 is SGHRS and CDR2 YFSETQ. V lost 0 bases to trimming and J lost 6 bases; unmatched junction nucleotides: 4. The CDR3 runs to 14 residues. The CDR3 DNA reads TGCGCCAGCAGCTTGGGGCTAGCGGCGGATACGCAGTATTTT. Residues: CASSLGLAADTQYF.

The chain uses TRBV6-5 and TRBJ2-3; 7 nucleotides line up with TRBD2. Losses at the gene ends were 3 bases for V and 4 bases for J; bases not matched to a gene: 4. CDR3 length: 14 residues. Germline V CDR1 and CDR2: MNHEY, SVGAGI. In DNA, the CDR3 is TGTGCCAGCAGTTATGGCCGGGGGGCAGATACGCAGTATTTT. It yields the protein CASSYGRGADTQYF.

This chain links TRBV6-1 with TRBJ2-2; 7 nucleotides align to TRBD1. J lost 7 bases, V lost 2 bases, and 7 bases had no gene match. The CDR3 is 15 residues long. From germline, CDR1 is MNHNS and CDR2 SASEGT. CDR3: CASSESTGWVGELFF. The CDR3, as DNA: TGTGCCAGCAGTGAATCGACAGGGTGGGTCGGGGAGCTGTTTTTT.

The CDR3 reads CASSQGGVGVNEKLFF. For the CDR3, the DNA is TGTGCCAGCAGCCAAGGGGGGGTGGGGGTTAATGAAAAACTGTTTTTT. V usage is TRBV4-2 and J usage is TRBJ1-4; TRBD1 might be the D (5 bases). Trimming removed 1 base at V and 4 bases at J, with 13 bases between. The CDR3 length is 16 residues. Germline V gene sequence: CDR1 LGHNA, CDR2 YNFKEQ.